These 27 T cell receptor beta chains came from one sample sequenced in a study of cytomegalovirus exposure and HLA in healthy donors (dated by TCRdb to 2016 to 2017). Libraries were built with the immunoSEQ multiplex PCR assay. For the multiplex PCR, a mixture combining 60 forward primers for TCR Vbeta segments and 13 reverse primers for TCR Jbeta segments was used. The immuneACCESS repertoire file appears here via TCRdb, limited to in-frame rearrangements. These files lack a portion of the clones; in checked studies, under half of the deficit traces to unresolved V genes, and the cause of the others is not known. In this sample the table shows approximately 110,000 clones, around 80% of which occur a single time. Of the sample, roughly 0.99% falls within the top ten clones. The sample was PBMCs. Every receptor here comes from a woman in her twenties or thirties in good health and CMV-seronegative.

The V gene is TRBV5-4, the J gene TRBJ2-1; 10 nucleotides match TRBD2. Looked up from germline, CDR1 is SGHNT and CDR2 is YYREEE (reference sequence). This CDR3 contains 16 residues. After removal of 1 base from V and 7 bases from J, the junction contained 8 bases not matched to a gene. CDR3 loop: CASSLKATSGPNEQFF. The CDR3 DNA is TGTGCCAGCAGCTTGAAGGCGACTAGCGGGCCAAATGAGCAGTTCTTC.

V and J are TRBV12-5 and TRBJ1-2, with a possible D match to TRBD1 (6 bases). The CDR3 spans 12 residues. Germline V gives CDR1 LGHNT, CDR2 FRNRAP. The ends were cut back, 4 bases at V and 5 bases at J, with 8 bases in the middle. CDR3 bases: TGTGCTAGTGGTTCGGACAGATATGGCTACACCTTC. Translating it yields CASGSDRYGYTF.

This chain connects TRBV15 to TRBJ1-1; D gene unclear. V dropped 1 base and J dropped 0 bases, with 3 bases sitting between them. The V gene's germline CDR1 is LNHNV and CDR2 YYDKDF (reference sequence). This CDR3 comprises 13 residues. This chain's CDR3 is CATSRALNTEAFF. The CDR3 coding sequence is TGTGCCACCAGCAGAGCCTTGAACACTGAAGCTTTCTTT. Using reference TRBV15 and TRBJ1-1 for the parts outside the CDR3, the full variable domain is DAMVIQNPRYQVTQFGKPVTLSCSQTLNHNVMYWYQQKSSQAPKLLFHYYDKDFNNEADTPDNFQSRRPNTSFCFLDIRSPGLGDTAMYLCATSRALNTEAFFGQGTRLTVV.

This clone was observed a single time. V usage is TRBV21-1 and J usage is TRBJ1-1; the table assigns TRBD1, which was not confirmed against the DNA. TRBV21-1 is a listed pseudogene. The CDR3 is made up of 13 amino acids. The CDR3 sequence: CASTRGLGWVAFF. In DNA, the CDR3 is TGTGCCAGCACCAGGGGGCTGGGATGGGTAGCTTTCTTT.

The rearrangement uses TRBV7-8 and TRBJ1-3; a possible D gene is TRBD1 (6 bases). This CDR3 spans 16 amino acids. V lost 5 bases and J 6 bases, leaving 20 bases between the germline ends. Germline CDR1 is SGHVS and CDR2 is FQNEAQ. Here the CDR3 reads CASSATGPPEVNTIYF. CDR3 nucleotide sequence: TGTGCCAGCAGCGCGACAGGTCCCCCAGAAGTAAACACCATATATTTT.

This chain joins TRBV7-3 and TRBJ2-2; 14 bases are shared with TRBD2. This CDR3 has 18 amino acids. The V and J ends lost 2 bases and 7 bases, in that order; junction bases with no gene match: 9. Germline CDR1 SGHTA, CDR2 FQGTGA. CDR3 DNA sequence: TGTGCCAGCAGCTTATTCGGGACTAGCGGGAGTTTAGGCGGGGAGCTGTTTTTT. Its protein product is CASSLFGTSGSLGGELFF.

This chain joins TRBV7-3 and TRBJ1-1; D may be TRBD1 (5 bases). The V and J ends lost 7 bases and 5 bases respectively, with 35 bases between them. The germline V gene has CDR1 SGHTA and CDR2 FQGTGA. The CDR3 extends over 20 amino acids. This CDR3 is CASTKEMTRDFHQADTEAFF. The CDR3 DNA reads TGTGCCAGCACCAAAGAAATGACCAGGGATTTTCACCAAGCAGATACTGAAGCTTTCTTT.

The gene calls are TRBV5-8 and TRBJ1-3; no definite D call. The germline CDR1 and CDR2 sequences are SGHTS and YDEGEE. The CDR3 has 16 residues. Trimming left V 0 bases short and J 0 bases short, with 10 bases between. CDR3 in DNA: TGTGCCAGCAGCTTGGCCAGCGCTTACTCTGGAAACACCATATATTTT. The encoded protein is CASSLASAYSGNTIYF.

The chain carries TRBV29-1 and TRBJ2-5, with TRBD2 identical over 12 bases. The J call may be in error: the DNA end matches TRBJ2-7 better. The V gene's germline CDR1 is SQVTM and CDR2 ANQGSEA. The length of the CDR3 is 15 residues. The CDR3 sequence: CSRRLAGGPGYEQYF. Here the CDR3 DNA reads TGCAGCCGCCGTCTAGCGGGAGGGCCGGGCTACGAGCAGTACTTC.

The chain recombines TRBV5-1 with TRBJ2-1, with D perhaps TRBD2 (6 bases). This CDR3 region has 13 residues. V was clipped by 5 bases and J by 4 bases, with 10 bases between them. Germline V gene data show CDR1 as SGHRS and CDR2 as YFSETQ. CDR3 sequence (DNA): TGCGCCAGCAGGGCTAGCGTATACAATGAGCAGTTCTTC. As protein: CASRASVYNEQFF. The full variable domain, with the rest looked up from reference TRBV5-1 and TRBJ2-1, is KAGVTQTPRYLIKTRGQQVTLSCSPISGHRSVSWYQQTPGQGLQFLFEYFSETQRNKGNFPGRFSGRQFSNSRSEMNVSTLELGDSALYLCASRASVYNEQFFGPGTRLTVL.

CDR3 DNA sequence: TGTGCCAGCAGCTTATGGGCAGGGGGGTCCTACGAGCAGTACTTC. Amino acid sequence: CASSLWAGGSYEQYF. The J gene is TRBJ2-7, the V gene TRBV7-2, with D maybe TRBD1 (7 bases). CDR1 SGHTA and CDR2 FQGNSA come from the germline V gene. V dropped 2 bases and J dropped 1 base, with 12 bases sitting between them. The CDR3 is made up of 15 amino acids.

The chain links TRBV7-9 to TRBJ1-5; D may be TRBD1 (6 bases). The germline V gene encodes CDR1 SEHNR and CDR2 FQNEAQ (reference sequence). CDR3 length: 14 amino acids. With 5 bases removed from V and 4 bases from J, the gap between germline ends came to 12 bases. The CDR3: CASSLDSVNQPQHF. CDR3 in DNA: TGTGCCAGCAGCCTGGACAGCGTAAATCAGCCCCAGCATTTT.

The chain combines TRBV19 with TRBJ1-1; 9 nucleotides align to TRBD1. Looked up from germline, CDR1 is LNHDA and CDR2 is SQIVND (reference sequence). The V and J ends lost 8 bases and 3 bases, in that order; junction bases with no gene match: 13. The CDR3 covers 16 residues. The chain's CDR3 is CASRRDRDPLDTEAFF. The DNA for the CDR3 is TGTGCCAGTCGCCGGGACAGGGACCCCTTGGACACTGAAGCTTTCTTT. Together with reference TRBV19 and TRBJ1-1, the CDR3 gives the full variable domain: DGGITQSPKYLFRKEGQNVTLSCEQNLNHDAMYWYRQDPGQGLRLIYYSQIVNDFQKGDIAEGYSVSREKKESFPLTVTSAQKNPTAFYLCASRRDRDPLDTEAFFGQGTRLTVV.

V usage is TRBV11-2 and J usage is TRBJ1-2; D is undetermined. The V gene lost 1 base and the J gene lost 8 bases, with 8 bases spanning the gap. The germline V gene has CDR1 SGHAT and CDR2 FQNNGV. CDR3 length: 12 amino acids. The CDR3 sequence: CASSLAGRGYTF. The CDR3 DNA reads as TGTGCCAGCAGCTTAGCCGGGAGGGGCTACACCTTC. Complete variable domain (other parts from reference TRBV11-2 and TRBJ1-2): EAGVAQSPRYKIIEKRQSVAFWCNPISGHATLYWYQQILGQGPKLLIQFQNNGVVDDSQLPKDRFSAERLKGVDSTLKIQPAKLEDSAVYLCASSLAGRGYTFGSGTRLTVV.

The CDR3 nucleotides are TGTGCCTGGGACAGGGCTGGTCAGCCCCAGCATTTT. Its protein is CAWDRAGQPQHF. V is TRBV30 and J is TRBJ1-5, with 7 bases identical to TRBD1. Trimming took 5 bases from V and 6 from J; bases not matched to a gene: 4. Germline V gene data show CDR1 as GTSNPN and CDR2 as SVGIG (reference sequence). The CDR3 contains 12 residues.

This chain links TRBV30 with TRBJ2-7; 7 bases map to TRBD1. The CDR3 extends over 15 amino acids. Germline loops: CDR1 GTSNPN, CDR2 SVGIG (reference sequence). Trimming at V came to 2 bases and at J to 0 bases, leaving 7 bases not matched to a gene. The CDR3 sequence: CAWSRGAGGSYEQYF. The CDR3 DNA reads TGTGCCTGGAGTAGGGGAGCAGGGGGCTCCTACGAGCAGTACTTC.

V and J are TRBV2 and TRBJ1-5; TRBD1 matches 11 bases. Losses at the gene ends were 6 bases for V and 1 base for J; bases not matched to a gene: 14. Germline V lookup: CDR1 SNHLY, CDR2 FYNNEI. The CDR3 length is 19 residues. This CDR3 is CASSLNPRTGGISNQPQHF. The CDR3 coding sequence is TGTGCCAGCAGCCTAAACCCTCGGACAGGGGGCATCAGCAATCAGCCCCAGCATTTT.

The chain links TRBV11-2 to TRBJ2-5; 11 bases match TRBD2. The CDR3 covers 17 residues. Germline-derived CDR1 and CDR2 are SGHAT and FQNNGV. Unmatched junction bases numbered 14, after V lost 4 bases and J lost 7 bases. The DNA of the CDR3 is TGTGCCAGCAGCTCAGGGACTAGCGGATTACAAAGAGGGACCCAGTACTTC. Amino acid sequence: CASSSGTSGLQRGTQYF.

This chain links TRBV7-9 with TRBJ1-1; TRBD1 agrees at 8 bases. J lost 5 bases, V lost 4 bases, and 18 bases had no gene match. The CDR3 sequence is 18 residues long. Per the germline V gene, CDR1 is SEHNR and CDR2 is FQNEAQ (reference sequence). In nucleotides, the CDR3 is TGTGCCAGCAGCTCCCTAGGGCAGGGGGCCAGTTTGGTTACTGAAGCTTTCTTT. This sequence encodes CASSSLGQGASLVTEAFF.

The CDR3 DNA follows: TGTGCTAGTGGTTTTCAAACCTTGGGTGGAGGCACTGAAGCTTTCTTT. Protein product: CASGFQTLGGGTEAFF. The rearrangement joins TRBV12-5 to TRBJ1-1; D gene unclear. CDR1 is LGHNT and CDR2 is FRNRAP in the germline V gene. Trimming took 3 bases from V and 4 from J, leaving 18 bases between them. The CDR3 length is 16 residues.

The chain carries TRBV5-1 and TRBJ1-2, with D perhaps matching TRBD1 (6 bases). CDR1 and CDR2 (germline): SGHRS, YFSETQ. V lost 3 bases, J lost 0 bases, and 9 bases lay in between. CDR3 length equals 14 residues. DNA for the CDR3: TGCGCCAGCAGCTCGAGGACAGCTAACTATGGCTACACCTTC. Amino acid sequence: CASSSRTANYGYTF. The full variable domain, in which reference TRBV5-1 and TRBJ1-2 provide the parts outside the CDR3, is KAGVTQTPRYLIKTRGQQVTLSCSPISGHRSVSWYQQTPGQGLQFLFEYFSETQRNKGNFPGRFSGRQFSNSRSEMNVSTLELGDSALYLCASSSRTANYGYTFGSGTRLTVV.

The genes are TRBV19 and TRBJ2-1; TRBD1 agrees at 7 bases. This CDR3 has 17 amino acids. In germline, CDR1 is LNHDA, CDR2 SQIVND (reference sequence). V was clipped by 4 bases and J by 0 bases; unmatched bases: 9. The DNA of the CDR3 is TGTGCCAGTAGTAGGGCCCGGGACAGAAGCTCCTACAATGAGCAGTTCTTC. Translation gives CASSRARDRSSYNEQFF.

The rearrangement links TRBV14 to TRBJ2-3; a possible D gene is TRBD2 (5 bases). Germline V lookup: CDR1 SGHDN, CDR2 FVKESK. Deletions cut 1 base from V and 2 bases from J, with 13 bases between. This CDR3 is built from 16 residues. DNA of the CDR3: TGTGCCAGCAGCCAAGCGTCCGGGGTGAACACAGATACGCAGTATTTT. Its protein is CASSQASGVNTDTQYF. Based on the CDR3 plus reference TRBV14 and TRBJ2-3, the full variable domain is EAGVTQFPSHSVIEKGQTVTLRCDPISGHDNLYWYRRVMGKEIKFLLHFVKESKQDESGMPNNRFLAERTGGTYSTLKVQPAELEDSGVYFCASSQASGVNTDTQYFGPGTRLTVL.

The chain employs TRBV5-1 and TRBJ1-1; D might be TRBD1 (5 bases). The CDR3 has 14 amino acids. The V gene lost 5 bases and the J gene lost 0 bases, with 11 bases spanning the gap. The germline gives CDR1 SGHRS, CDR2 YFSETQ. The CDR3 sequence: CASSAQVMNTEAFF. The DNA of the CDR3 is TGCGCCAGCAGTGCACAGGTCATGAACACTGAAGCTTTCTTT.

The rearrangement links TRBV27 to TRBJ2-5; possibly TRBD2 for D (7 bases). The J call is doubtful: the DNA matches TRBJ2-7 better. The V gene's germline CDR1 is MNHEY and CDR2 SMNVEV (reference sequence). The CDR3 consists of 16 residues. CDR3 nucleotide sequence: TGTGCCAGCAGTTTAGCGGGGGCAAGGAGCTCCTACGAGCAGTACTTC. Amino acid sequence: CASSLAGARSSYEQYF.

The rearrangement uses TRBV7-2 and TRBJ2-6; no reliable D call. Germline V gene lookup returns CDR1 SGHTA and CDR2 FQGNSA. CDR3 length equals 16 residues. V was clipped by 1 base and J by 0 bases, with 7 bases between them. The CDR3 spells CASSLESSSGANVLTF. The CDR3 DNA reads TGTGCCAGCAGCTTAGAGAGTTCCTCTGGGGCCAACGTCCTGACTTTC.

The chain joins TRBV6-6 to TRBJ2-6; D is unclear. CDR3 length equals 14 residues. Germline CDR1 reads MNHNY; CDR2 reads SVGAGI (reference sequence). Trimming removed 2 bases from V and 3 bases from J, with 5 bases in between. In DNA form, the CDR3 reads TGTGCCAGCAGTTACACTGGTGGGGCCAACGTCCTGACTTTC. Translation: CASSYTGGANVLTF.